This T cell receptor (beta chain) is drawn from a study of identical twins. Comment on this clonotype: The antigen remains undetermined.

The CDR3 spans 16 residues. J was trimmed by 2 bases and V by 1 base; bases with no gene match: 7. Germline V gene lookup returns CDR1 DFQATT and CDR2 SNEGSKA (reference sequence). Study-wide points: Surplus twin overlap in beta out-of-frame sequences was less pronounced.

TCRdb reprocessed the 5' RACE reads with MiXCR, giving one entry per CDR3 protein. The sample contains around 240,000 distinct CDR3 sequences, roughly a tenth of which appear only once. The V and J genes are TRBV20-1 and TRBJ2-1, with 8 bases identical to TRBD1. The sequenced sample consisted of memory T cells sorted from blood. The TCR was taken from a man over 45 in good health. The DNA for the CDR3 is TGCAGTGCTAGAGTGCTAGGACAGGGTGCCTACAATGAGCAGTTCTTC. It translates to CSARVLGQGAYNEQFF.